The 16 T cell receptor beta chains presented below share a single source sample, sequenced in a study of T cells in Graves' hyperthyroidism and ophthalmopathy. Regions amplified from RNA transcripts were the TCR beta CDR3 regions. The primer set for the first-round RT-PCR of the TCR CDR3 was HTBI. TCRdb reprocessed the multiplex PCR reads with MiXCR, giving one entry per CDR3 protein. This sample has around 350,000 distinct CDR3 sequences, with 19% found just once. Sequencing input: blood. Receptor source: a woman between 18 and 29 years old with Graves' hyperthyroidism.

This clonotype was picked up many times. The chain recombines TRBV5-1 with TRBJ1-2; weak D call: TRBD1 (6 bases). Germline V gene sequence: CDR1 SGHRS, CDR2 YFSETQ. CDR3 length equals 13 residues. V lost 4 bases and J 3 bases, leaving 10 bases between the germline ends. The CDR3 nucleotides read TGCGCCAGCAGCCCGGAGGGGGACTATGGCTACACCTTC. Its protein is CASSPEGDYGYTF. The full variable domain, with the rest looked up from reference TRBV5-1 and TRBJ1-2, is KAGVTQTPRYLIKTRGQQVTLSCSPISGHRSVSWYQQTPGQGLQFLFEYFSETQRNKGNFPGRFSGRQFSNSRSEMNVSTLELGDSALYLCASSPEGDYGYTFGSGTRLTVV.

J is TRBJ2-4 and V is TRBV19; no clear D. CDR3 length: 14 residues. Deletions cut 6 bases from V and 1 base from J, with 10 bases between. CDR1 is LNHDA and CDR2 is SQIVND in the germline V gene (reference sequence). DNA of the CDR3: TGTGCCAGTAGCCAAACTGGGGCCAAAAACATTCAGTACTTC. Its protein product is CASSQTGAKNIQYF.

This clonotype was detected ten times or more. The rearrangement uses TRBV12-3 or TRBV12-4 and TRBJ1-2, with a weak D call TRBD1 (5 bases). V was shortened by 6 bases and J by 6 bases, with 17 bases between the two germline ends. CDR3 size: 14 residues. For the CDR3, the DNA is TGTGCCAGCAGCCTCCTGGAGGGGTCGAATGGCTACACCTTC. It yields the protein CASSLLEGSNGYTF.

This clonotype has at least ten counts. The chain uses TRBV20-1 and TRBJ2-7; 8 bases fit TRBD2. CDR1 is DFQATT and CDR2 is SNEGSKA in the germline V gene (reference sequence). This CDR3 region has 13 residues. CDR3 residues: CSTAQGLVYEQYF. CDR3 bases: TGCAGCACAGCCCAGGGACTAGTCTACGAGCAGTACTTC.

This clonotype occurred many times. The genes are TRBV12-3 or TRBV12-4 and TRBJ2-7, with 9 bases matching TRBD1. V lost 4 bases, J lost 6 bases, and 7 bases stayed unmatched. This CDR3 comprises 14 residues. In nucleotides, the CDR3 is TGTGCCAGCAGTTGGGGACAGGGTGGTAGCGAGCAGTACTTC. Translating gives CASSWGQGGSEQYF.

This clonotype has at least ten counts. V gene TRBV2 combines with J gene TRBJ2-7, with a tentative D call TRBD1 (6 bases). Germline CDR1 and CDR2: SNHLY and FYNNEI. V lost 7 bases to trimming and J lost 0 bases, with 13 bases between them. The CDR3 runs 14 residues. CDR3 sequence: CASTTGPSSYEQYF. CDR3 in DNA: TGTGCCAGCACCACAGGGCCTAGCTCCTACGAGCAGTACTTC. Using reference TRBV2 and TRBJ2-7 for the parts outside the CDR3, the full variable domain is EPEVTQTPSHQVTQMGQEVILRCVPISNHLYFYWYRQILGQKVEFLVSFYNNEISEKSEIFDDQFSVERPDGSNFTLKIRSTKLEDSAMYFCASTTGPSSYEQYFGPGTRLTVT.

This clonotype has ten or more counts. The chain uses TRBV10-1 and TRBJ1-1; 7 bases match TRBD1. The CDR3 extends over 13 amino acids. The germline CDR1 and CDR2 sequences are WNHNN and SYGVQD (reference sequence). V trimming: 6 bases; J trimming: 6 bases; junction bases outside the gene matches: 7. CDR3 in amino acids: CASRRDSISEAFF. CDR3 coding DNA: TGCGCCAGCAGGAGGGACAGTATCTCTGAAGCTTTCTTT.

The table lists this clonotype with many counts. In DNA, the CDR3 is TGTGCCAGCAGTTACTCGTTAAATGAAGGGGGGTTCAATCAGCCCCAGCATTTT. As protein: CASSYSLNEGGFNQPQHF. The chain employs TRBV6-2 or TRBV6-3 and TRBJ1-5, with D possibly being TRBD1 (6 bases). Germline values: CDR1 MNHEY, CDR2 SVGEGT. The CDR3 contains 18 residues. Trimming stripped 0 bases from V and 3 bases from J, with 18 bases between.

This clonotype came up many times. J is TRBJ1-1 and V is TRBV6-5, with D maybe TRBD1 (6 bases). The CDR3 runs 13 residues. Germline V gene lookup returns CDR1 MNHEY and CDR2 SVGAGI. Trimming shortened V by 4 bases and J by 5 bases, and 11 bases separated the two germline ends. The CDR3 here is CASSWDILTEAFF. CDR3 sequence (DNA): TGTGCCAGCAGTTGGGACATACTAACTGAAGCTTTCTTT.

This clonotype was seen ten or more times. In nucleotides, the CDR3 is TGTGCCACCAGCAGAGATGCAGCACAAGAGACCCAGTACTTC. Translation gives CATSRDAAQETQYF. V is TRBV15 and J is TRBJ2-5, with unresolved D. Germline CDR1 LNHNV, CDR2 YYDKDF (reference sequence). V was trimmed by 0 bases and J by 2 bases, leaving 7 bases between them. The CDR3 runs 14 residues.

V and J are TRBV7-6 and TRBJ2-2; TRBD1 aligns across 7 bases. This CDR3 comprises 17 residues. J gave up 2 bases and V 2 bases, and 8 bases lay outside the gene matches. Germline values: CDR1 SGHVS, CDR2 FNYEAQ. The DNA for the CDR3 is TGTGCCAGCAGCTTATCCCCCGGGACAGTAAACACCGGGGAGCTGTTTTTT. Translating it yields CASSLSPGTVNTGELFF.

In this sample, this clonotype turned up a few times. The chain joins TRBV7-9 to TRBJ1-1; D possibly corresponds to TRBD1 (5 bases). V gave up 6 bases and J gave up 6 bases, with 20 bases separating them. The CDR3 consists of 15 residues. The germline V gene encodes CDR1 SEHNR and CDR2 FQNEAQ (reference sequence). Written as DNA, the CDR3 is TGTGCCAGCAGAAACCGGGACCGGGGTTCATCTGAAGCTTTCTTT. As protein: CASRNRDRGSSEAFF.

This clonotype has ten or more counts. The chain has TRBV5-1 and TRBJ1-1, with D perhaps TRBD1 (5 bases). Trimming stripped 3 bases from V and 10 bases from J, with 13 bases between. This CDR3 is 12 amino acids long. Per the germline V gene, CDR1 is SGHRS and CDR2 is YFSETQ. Here the CDR3 reads CASSWEQGGAFF. In DNA form, the CDR3 reads TGCGCCAGCAGCTGGGAGCAGGGAGGAGCTTTCTTT.

At least ten counts were recorded for this clonotype. The V and J genes are TRBV10-3 and TRBJ1-1; no reliable D call. CDR3 length: 14 residues. CDR1 is ENHRY, CDR2 SYGVKD, per germline. Trimming removed 3 bases at V and 0 bases at J, with 8 bases between. The CDR3 nucleotides read TGTGCCATCAGTGACCCGGGAATGAACACTGAAGCTTTCTTT. Protein product: CAISDPGMNTEAFF.

The rearrangement joins TRBV3-1 to TRBJ2-2, with D perhaps being TRBD1 or TRBD2 (5 bases each). The CDR3 consists of 15 residues. From germline, CDR1 is LGHDT and CDR2 YNNKEL (reference sequence). Trimming stripped 1 base from V and 6 bases from J, with 12 bases between. For the CDR3, the DNA is TGTGCCAGCAGCCAAGTCGGGGCTCCCGCCGGGGAGCTGTTTTTT. This encodes CASSQVGAPAGELFF.

This clonotype showed up just a few times. The J gene is TRBJ2-7, the V gene TRBV5-6, with D possibly being TRBD2 (7 bases). Per the germline V gene, CDR1 is SGHDT and CDR2 is YYEEEE. The length of the CDR3 is 18 residues. V was trimmed by 0 bases and J by 5 bases, leaving 24 bases between them. In DNA form, the CDR3 reads TGTGCCAGCAGCTTGGAACTAGCGAAAGGGGGGAGGATCCACGAGCAGTACTTC. This translates into CASSLELAKGGRIHEQYF.